This T cell receptor (beta chain) originates from a study of blood T cell repertoires in COVID-19. Study in general: Whether acute or convalescent, the COVID-19 samples came from the United States, Italy and Spain. T cells, B-cell-depleted T cells, or PBMCs supplied cDNA or gDNA.

Germline CDR1 and CDR2: KGHDR and SFDVKD. This CDR3 is 15 amino acids long. V lost 4 bases, J lost 5 bases, and 5 bases stayed unmatched. Per the authors' pipeline: Estimates of nucleated cell counts were drawn from the amplification of reference gene primers. The method was immunoSEQ multiplex PCR; TCRdb's version includes in-frame clones alone and lacks a portion of them. Clone size and the V and J calls come from that table; the DNA yielded D and trimming. Here the sample spans fewer than 20,000 clones, approximately 76% being singletons. The chain carries TRBV24-1 and TRBJ2-7; 12 nucleotides agree with TRBD1. Input material: peripheral blood. The sequence derives from a man between 70 and 80 years old with active or convalescent COVID-19. Here the CDR3 DNA reads TGTGCCACCAGTGACCCCGGGACAGGGGGCGACGAGCAGTACTTC. It specifies CATSDPGTGGDEQYF.